This is a list of T cell receptor beta chains from one sample in a study of monozygotic twins with inflammatory bowel disease. From the 5' RACE reads, TCRdb lists one entry per CDR3 protein and no DNA. Here the sample table reports about 350,000 distinct CDR3 sequences. Sequences were obtained from blood. These receptors originate from a human donor with ulcerative colitis or Crohn's disease, or a healthy co-twin of an affected twin (not recorded which). Both conserved end residues are part of each CDR3.

>15|TRBV28|TRBJ1-5
CASSRRGSGNQPQHF
>13|TRBV4-1|TRBJ2-4
CASSQPAGDIQYF
>14|TRBV20-1|TRBJ2-7
CSALLGGSKYEQYF
>14|TRBV5-1|TRBJ2-5
CASSLGATQETQYF
>13|TRBV24-1|TRBJ1-5
CATRTYSNQPQHF
>14|TRBV12-3/TRBV12-4|TRBJ2-2
CASKKGPNTGELFF
>15|TRBV6-1|TRBJ1-6
CASSVGTSVNSPLHF
>17|TRBV29-1|TRBJ2-5
CSGRPGLAGGLEETQYF
>14|TRBV29-1|TRBJ2-1
CSVDSGSSYNEQFF
>12|TRBV5-1|TRBJ1-2
CASSLANFGYTF
>15|TRBV5-1|TRBJ2-5
CASSLEAGGAVTQYF
>16|TRBV5-1|TRBJ2-5
CASSLGPEGNKETQYF
>12|TRBV5-1|TRBJ1-1
CASSFGGSVAFF
>15|TRBV20-1|TRBJ1-5
CSARDLGILGQPQHF
>13|TRBV20-1|TRBJ2-1
CSARRVSYNEQFF
>14|TRBV19|TRBJ1-2
CASRRQGNNYGYTF
>13|TRBV6-1|TRBJ1-1
CASSERVNTEAFF
>17|TRBV20-1|TRBJ1-3
CSARPLGREVNGNTIYF
>14|TRBV5-1|TRBJ2-7
CASSFRTTGDEQYF
>11|TRBV20-1|TRBJ2-7
CSARRQYEQYF
>16|TRBV5-1|TRBJ2-3
CASSSGGLAGTDTQYF
>15|TRBV20-1|TRBJ1-4
CSAGEIGFVGEKLFF
>15|TRBV7-2|TRBJ1-2
CASSLGDSGVEDYTF
>14|TRBV5-1|TRBJ2-5
CASSLQGAMETQYF
>15|TRBV10-3|TRBJ2-5
CAISSQGGGQETQYF
>14|TRBV20-1|TRBJ2-2
CSARAWRGTGELFF
>13|TRBV19|TRBJ1-2
CASSIMNDYGYTF
>16|TRBV18|TRBJ2-7
CASSREAAFDSGEQYF
>14|TRBV25-1|TRBJ2-7
CASFGGGASYEQYF
>18|TRBV5-4|TRBJ2-3
CASLTSGRDHSGTDTQYF
>13|TRBV27|TRBJ2-7
CASSLNGRGEQYF
>15|TRBV13|TRBJ2-1
CASSRGGAGYNEQFF
>14|TRBV2|TRBJ2-2
CASRQSGSTGELFF
>13|TRBV12-3/TRBV12-4|TRBJ1-3
CAGQVHSGNTIYF
>16|TRBV5-6|TRBJ2-7
CASSLVAGGPGHEQYF
>13|TRBV19|TRBJ1-5
CASSIDAGQPQHF
>14|TRBV27|TRBJ2-1
CASSSREPYNEQFF
>16|TRBV10-1|TRBJ2-1
CASSEARRGSYNEQFF
>15|TRBV7-2|TRBJ2-7
CASSPRTARSYEQYF
>15|TRBV27|TRBJ2-3
CASKFRSSISDTQYF
>14|TRBV28|TRBJ2-3
CASSLTEPSDTQYF
>13|TRBV5-1|TRBJ1-1
CASSLVGATEAFF
>15|TRBV28|TRBJ2-1
CASSSSSQGWSEQFF
>16|TRBV11-2|TRBJ2-7
CASSFLAGGTSYEQYF
>18|TRBV28|TRBJ2-1
CASSPPEGAQTLYNEQFF
>17|TRBV2|TRBJ2-7
CASRESPQPLVPYEQYF
>16|TRBV6-5|TRBJ1-1
CASSYPGATRNTEAFF
>15|TRBV28|TRBJ1-2
CASTENRGRVGGYTF
>13|TRBV20-1|TRBJ1-5
CSASLPSNQPQHF
>18|TRBV11-1|TRBJ2-1
CASKPRSRRLAGKDEQFF
>14|TRBV6-2/TRBV6-3|TRBJ2-1
CASSHRDPGYEQFF
>13|TRBV3-1|TRBJ2-2
CASSQWTDGELFF
>13|TRBV18|TRBJ2-4
CASSPDSPNIQYF
>16|TRBV5-1|TRBJ2-1
CASSLRDGGPYNEQFF
>15|TRBV21-1|TRBJ2-5
CASSRATTRQETQYF
>14|TRBV20-1|TRBJ2-2
CSARGTPWTGELFF
>12|TRBV5-8|TRBJ2-5
CASSLAPETQYF
>17|TRBV10-3|TRBJ2-2
CAISDPQQGGVPGELFF
>13|TRBV4-1|TRBJ1-6
CASSQDGTSPLHF
>16|TRBV10-3|TRBJ1-2
CAISQVGTDLNYGYTF